The 9 T cell receptor beta chains below were found in one sample sequenced in a study of cytomegalovirus exposure and HLA in healthy donors. 13 Jbeta primers and 60 Vbeta primers were used for the PCR. Clones were sequenced by immunoSEQ multiplex PCR, and TCRdb holds only the in-frame ones, with some missing. The sample carries about 130,000 clones, around four fifths recorded once. The sample consisted of PBMCs. These receptors were taken from a woman aged 40 to 55 in good health and CMV-seronegative.

This rearrangement joins TRBV5-1 to TRBJ2-1; D is possibly TRBD2 (5 bases). Germline CDR1 SGHRS, CDR2 YFSETQ. This CDR3 is built from 14 residues. V was shortened by 4 bases and J by 8 bases, with 16 bases between the two germline ends. The CDR3 loop is CASSPGRLGDEQFF. The CDR3 coding sequence is TGCGCCAGCAGCCCAGGCCGCCTCGGGGATGAGCAGTTCTTC.

CDR3 in amino acids: CATSEASQSSPLHF. Written as DNA, the CDR3 is TGTGCCACCTCCGAGGCATCCCAAAGTTCACCCCTCCACTTT. The chain uses TRBV15 and TRBJ1-6, with D unclear. The V end lost 8 bases, the J end lost 9 bases, and 17 bases lay between the germline ends. Germline V gene data show CDR1 as LNHNV and CDR2 as YYDKDF (reference sequence). CDR3 length: 14 residues.

This clone was observed a handful of times. Distinct nucleotide sequences in the sample also encode this CDR3. V and J are TRBV2 and TRBJ1-2; 8 bases map to TRBD1. The germline CDR1 and CDR2 sequences are SNHLY and FYNNEI. V shed 6 bases, J shed 4 bases, and the junction held 1 base outside the gene matches. This CDR3 region has 12 residues. CDR3 loop: CASSTGGYGYTF. CDR3 DNA: TGTGCCAGCAGCACAGGGGGCTATGGCTACACCTTC. The full variable domain, its missing parts supplied by reference TRBV2 and TRBJ1-2, is EPEVTQTPSHQVTQMGQEVILRCVPISNHLYFYWYRQILGQKVEFLVSFYNNEISEKSEIFDDQFSVERPDGSNFTLKIRSTKLEDSAMYFCASSTGGYGYTFGSGTRLTVV.

This chain uses TRBV6-4 with TRBJ2-3; D is possibly TRBD2 (5 bases). CDR1 is MRHNA, CDR2 SNTAGT, per germline. This CDR3 has 16 residues. Between the trimmed V and J ends, which lost 0 bases and 1 base, there was a span of 11 bases. The CDR3, as DNA: TGTGCCAGCAGTGACTCGGCTAGCCGGGGCACAGATACGCAGTATTTT. Encoded protein: CASSDSASRGTDTQYF.

The CDR3 DNA follows: TGTGCCAGCAGGCGCGACGCGGGGTCCGGGGAGCTGTTTTTT. This codes for CASRRDAGSGELFF. V is TRBV6-4 and J is TRBJ2-2; perhaps TRBD2 as D (6 bases). This CDR3 has 14 residues. Deletions cut 6 bases from V and 6 bases from J, with 14 bases between. Looked up from germline, CDR1 is MRHNA and CDR2 is SNTAGT.

The chain recombines TRBV29-1 with TRBJ2-3; 13 nucleotides agree with TRBD2. CDR1 is SQVTM, CDR2 ANQGSEA, per germline. The CDR3 sequence is 15 residues long. Trimming removed 4 bases from V and 1 base from J; junction bases left unmatched: 2. CDR3 loop: CSVGLAGGGTDTQYF. The CDR3 DNA follows: TGCAGCGTTGGACTAGCGGGGGGTGGCACAGATACGCAGTATTTT.

The V gene is TRBV27, the J gene TRBJ1-2, with TRBD1 matching 8 bases. The V gene end was trimmed by 5 bases and the J gene end by 8 bases; junction bases not matched to a gene: 13. Looked up from germline, CDR1 is MNHEY and CDR2 is SMNVEV (reference sequence). There are 15 residues in the CDR3. CDR3 sequence (DNA): TGTGCCAGCAGTGGATCATGGACAGGGCGAGACGGCTACACCTTC. It translates to CASSGSWTGRDGYTF.

V is TRBV18 and J is TRBJ1-6; no firm D call. Per the germline V gene, CDR1 is KGHSH and CDR2 is LQKENI. Trimming cost V 6 bases and J 9 bases, with 18 bases left between them. The CDR3 has 15 residues. The CDR3 DNA is TGTGCCAGCTCGTCCACTGCGGGTACCGGTTCACCCCTCCACTTT. It is translated as CASSSTAGTGSPLHF.

V gene TRBV7-9 combines with J gene TRBJ1-1; TRBD1 is a possible D gene (6 bases). The germline V gene has CDR1 SEHNR and CDR2 FQNEAQ (reference sequence). Trimming pared 4 bases from V and 11 bases from J, leaving 14 bases between. The CDR3 runs 12 residues. The CDR3: CASSSYRERAFF. The CDR3 DNA reads as TGTGCCAGCAGCTCTTACAGGGAGCGCGCTTTCTTT.